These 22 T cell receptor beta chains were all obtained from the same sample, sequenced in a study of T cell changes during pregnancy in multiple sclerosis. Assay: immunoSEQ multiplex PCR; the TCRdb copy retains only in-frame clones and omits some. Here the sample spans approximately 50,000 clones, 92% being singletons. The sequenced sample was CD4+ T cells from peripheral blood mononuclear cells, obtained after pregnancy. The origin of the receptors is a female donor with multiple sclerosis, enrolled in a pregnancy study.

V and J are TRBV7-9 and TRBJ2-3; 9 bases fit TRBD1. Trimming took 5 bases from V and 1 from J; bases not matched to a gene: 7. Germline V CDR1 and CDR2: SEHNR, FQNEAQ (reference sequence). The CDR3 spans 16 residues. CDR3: CASSTGQGTGTDTQYF. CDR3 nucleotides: TGTGCCAGCAGCACCGGACAGGGGACAGGCACAGATACGCAGTATTTT. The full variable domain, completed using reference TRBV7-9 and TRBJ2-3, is DTGVSQNPRHKITKRGQNVTFRCDPISEHNRLYWYRQTLGQGPEFLTYFQNEAQLEKSRLLSDRFSAERPKGSFSTLEIQRTEQGDSAMYLCASSTGQGTGTDTQYFGPGTRLTVL.

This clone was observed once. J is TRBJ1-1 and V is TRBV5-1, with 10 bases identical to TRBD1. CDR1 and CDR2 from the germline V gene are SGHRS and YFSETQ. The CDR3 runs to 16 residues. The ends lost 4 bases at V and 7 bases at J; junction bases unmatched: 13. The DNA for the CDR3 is TGCGCCAGCAGCCTAACGACAGGGGGCCAAGCGAATGAAGCTTTCTTT. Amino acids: CASSLTTGGQANEAFF.

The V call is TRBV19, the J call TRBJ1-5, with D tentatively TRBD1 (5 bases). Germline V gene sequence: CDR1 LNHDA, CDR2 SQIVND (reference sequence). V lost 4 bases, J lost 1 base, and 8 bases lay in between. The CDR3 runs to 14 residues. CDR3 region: CASSRGVSNQPQHF. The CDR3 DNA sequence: TGTGCCAGTAGTAGGGGGGTCAGCAATCAGCCCCAGCATTTT.

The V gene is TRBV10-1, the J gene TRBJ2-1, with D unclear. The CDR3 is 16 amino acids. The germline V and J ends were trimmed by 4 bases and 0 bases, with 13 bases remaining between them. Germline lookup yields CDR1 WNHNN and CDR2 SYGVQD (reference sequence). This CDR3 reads CASSVEVLNSYNEQFF. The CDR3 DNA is TGCGCCAGCAGTGTAGAAGTCCTTAACTCCTACAATGAGCAGTTCTTC.

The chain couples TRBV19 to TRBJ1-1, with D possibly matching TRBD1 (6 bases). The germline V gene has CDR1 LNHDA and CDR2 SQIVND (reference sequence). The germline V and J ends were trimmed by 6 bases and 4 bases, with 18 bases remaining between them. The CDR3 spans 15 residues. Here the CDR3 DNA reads TGTGCCAGTAGCCTAATACAGGGAATACGCACTGAAGCTTTCTTT. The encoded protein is CASSLIQGIRTEAFF.

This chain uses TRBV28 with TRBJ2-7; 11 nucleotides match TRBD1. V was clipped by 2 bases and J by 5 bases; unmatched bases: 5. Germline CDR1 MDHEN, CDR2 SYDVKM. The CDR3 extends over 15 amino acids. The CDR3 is CASSLGQGARHEQYF. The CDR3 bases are TGTGCCAGCAGTTTAGGACAGGGGGCGCGTCACGAGCAGTACTTC.

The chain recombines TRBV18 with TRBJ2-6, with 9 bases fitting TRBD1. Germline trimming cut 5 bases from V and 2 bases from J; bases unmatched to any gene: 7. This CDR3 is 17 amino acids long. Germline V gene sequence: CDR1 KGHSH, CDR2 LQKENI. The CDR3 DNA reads TGTGCCAGCTCAGCCACAGGGGGCGAAGCTGGGGCCAACGTCCTGACTTTC. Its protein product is CASSATGGEAGANVLTF.

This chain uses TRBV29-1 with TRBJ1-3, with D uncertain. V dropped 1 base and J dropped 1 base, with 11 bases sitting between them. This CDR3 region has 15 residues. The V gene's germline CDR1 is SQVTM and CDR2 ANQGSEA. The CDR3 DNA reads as TGCAGCGTTGAAGGGTCACACCAGTCTGGAAACACCATATATTTT. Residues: CSVEGSHQSGNTIYF.

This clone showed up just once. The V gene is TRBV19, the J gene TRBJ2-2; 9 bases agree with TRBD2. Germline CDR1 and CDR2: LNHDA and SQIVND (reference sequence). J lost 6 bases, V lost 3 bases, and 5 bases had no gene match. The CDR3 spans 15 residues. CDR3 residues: CASSMIAGAPGELFF. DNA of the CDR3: TGTGCCAGTAGTATGATAGCGGGAGCGCCCGGGGAGCTGTTTTTT.

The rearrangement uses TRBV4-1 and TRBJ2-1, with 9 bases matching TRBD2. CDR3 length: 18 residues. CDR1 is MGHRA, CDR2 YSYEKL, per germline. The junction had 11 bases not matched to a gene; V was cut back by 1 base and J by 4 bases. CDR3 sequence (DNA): TGCGCCAGCAGCCAAGGGGGGGGAGCGGGAGGTCTGTACAATGAGCAGTTCTTC. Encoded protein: CASSQGGGAGGLYNEQFF.

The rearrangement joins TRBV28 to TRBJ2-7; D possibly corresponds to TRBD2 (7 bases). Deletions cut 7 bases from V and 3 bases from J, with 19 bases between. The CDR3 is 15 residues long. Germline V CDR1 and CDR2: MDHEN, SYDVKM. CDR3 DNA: TGTGCCAGCATCCGGGGGGCAGGGGCCCTCTACGAGCAGTACTTC. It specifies CASIRGAGALYEQYF. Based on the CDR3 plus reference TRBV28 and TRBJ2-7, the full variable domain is DVKVTQSSRYLVKRTGEKVFLECVQDMDHENMFWYRQDPGLGLRLIYFSYDVKMKEKGDIPEGYSVSREKKERFSLILESASTNQTSMYLCASIRGAGALYEQYFGPGTRLTVT.

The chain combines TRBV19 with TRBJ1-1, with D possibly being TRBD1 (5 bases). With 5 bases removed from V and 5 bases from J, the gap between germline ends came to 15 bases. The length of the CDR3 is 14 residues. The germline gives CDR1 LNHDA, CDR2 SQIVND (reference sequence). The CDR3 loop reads CASSPPPGGTEAFF. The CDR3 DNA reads TGTGCCAGTAGTCCGCCCCCGGGGGGTACTGAAGCTTTCTTT.

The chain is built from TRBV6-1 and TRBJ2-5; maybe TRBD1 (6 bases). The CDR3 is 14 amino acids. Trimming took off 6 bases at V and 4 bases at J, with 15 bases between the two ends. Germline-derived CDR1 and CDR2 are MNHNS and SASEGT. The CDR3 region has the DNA TGTGCCAGCAGCTTACAGGGTTTCGGAGAGACCCAGTACTTC. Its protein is CASSLQGFGETQYF.

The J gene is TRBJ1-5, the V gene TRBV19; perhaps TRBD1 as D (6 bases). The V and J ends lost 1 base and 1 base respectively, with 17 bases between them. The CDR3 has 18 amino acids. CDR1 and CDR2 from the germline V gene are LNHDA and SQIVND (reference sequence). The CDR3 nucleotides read TGTGCCAGTAGTATAGTTGGGACGGGACATTCAAGCAATCAGCCCCAGCATTTT. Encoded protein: CASSIVGTGHSSNQPQHF.

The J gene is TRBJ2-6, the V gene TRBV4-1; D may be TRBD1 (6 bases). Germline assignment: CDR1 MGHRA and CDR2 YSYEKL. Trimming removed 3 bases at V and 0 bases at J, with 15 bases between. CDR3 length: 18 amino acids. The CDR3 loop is CASSQVTGSPSGANVLTF. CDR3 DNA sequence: TGCGCCAGCAGCCAGGTTACAGGGAGCCCCTCTGGGGCCAACGTCCTGACTTTC.

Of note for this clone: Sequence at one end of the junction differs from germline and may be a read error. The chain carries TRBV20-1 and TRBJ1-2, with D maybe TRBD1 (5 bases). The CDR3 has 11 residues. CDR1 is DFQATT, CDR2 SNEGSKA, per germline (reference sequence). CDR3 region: CLLIQGAGYTF. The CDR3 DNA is TGTCTTCTGATCCAGGGTGCGGGCTACACCTTC.

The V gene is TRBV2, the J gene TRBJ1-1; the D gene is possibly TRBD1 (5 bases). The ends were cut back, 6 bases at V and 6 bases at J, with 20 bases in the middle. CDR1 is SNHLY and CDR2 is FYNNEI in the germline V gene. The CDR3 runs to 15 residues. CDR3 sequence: CASSPPLGGGSEAFF. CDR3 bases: TGTGCCAGCAGCCCACCTCTGGGGGGGGGTTCTGAAGCTTTCTTT.

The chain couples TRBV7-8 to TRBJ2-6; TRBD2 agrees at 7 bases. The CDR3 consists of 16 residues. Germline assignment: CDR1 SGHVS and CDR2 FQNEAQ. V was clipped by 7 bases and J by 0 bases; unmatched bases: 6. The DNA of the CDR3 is TGTGCCAGCAACCCTAGCGGTAGCTCTGGGGCCAACGTCCTGACTTTC. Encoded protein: CASNPSGSSGANVLTF.

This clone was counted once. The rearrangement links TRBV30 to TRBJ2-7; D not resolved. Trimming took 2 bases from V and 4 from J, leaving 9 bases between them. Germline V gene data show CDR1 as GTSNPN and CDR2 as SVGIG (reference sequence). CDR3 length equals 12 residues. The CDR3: CAWSNSRYEQYF. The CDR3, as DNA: TGTGCCTGGAGTAACAGTAGGTACGAGCAGTACTTC.

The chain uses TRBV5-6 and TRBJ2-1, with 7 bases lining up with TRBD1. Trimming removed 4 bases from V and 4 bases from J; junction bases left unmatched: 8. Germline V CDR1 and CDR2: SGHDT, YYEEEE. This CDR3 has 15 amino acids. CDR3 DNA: TGTGCCAGCAGCCGCCCGGACAGGCTTTACAATGAGCAGTTCTTC. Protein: CASSRPDRLYNEQFF.

The CDR3 bases are TGTGCCAGCAGTGGTGGGACAGGAATTTATGGCTACACCTTC. As protein: CASSGGTGIYGYTF. This sequence joins TRBV25-1 and TRBJ1-2, with 8 bases lining up with TRBD1. V shed 4 bases and J 5 bases; nucleotides not matched to a gene: 6. The CDR3 extends over 14 amino acids. The germline V gene encodes CDR1 MGHDK and CDR2 SYGVNS.

The CDR3 loop is CASSFSGTGDNEQFF. CDR3 coding DNA: TGTGCCAGCAGTTTCTCCGGGACAGGGGATAATGAGCAGTTCTTC. The rearrangement joins TRBV28 to TRBJ2-1, with 10 bases aligning to TRBD1. Germline-derived CDR1 and CDR2 are MDHEN and SYDVKM. CDR3 length: 15 amino acids. V was clipped by 3 bases and J by 7 bases; unmatched bases: 6.